The T cell receptor (beta chain) described here comes from a study of regulatory T cells in long-lasting Graves disease. Construction of TCR beta libraries relied on iRepertoire HTBI primers and on Arm-PCR targeting CDR3 regions. Via MiXCR, TCRdb re-called the multiplex PCR reads, giving one row per CDR3 protein. The sample consists of about 560,000 distinct CDR3 sequences, around 16% of them appearing once. Time point indicated: newly diagnosed GD, antithyroid drugs for less than 3 months. RNA extracted from PBMCs served as the sequencing template. This clonotype was seen at least ten times. The CDR3 has 16 amino acids. Trimming stripped 0 bases from V and 2 bases from J, with 11 bases between. This sample also belongs to another study, concerning T cells in Graves' hyperthyroidism and ophthalmopathy. That paper notes: Hyperthyroidism in the patients, aged 18 to 65, was newly diagnosed and under 2 months in duration. The HTBI primer set drove a first-round RT-PCR of the TCR CDR3.

This TCR was sampled from a man aged 18 to 30 with Graves disease. The material sequenced was peripheral blood mononuclear cells (PBMCs), taken at new diagnosis, from a patient treated with antithyroid drugs. This chain connects TRBV12-3 or TRBV12-4 to TRBJ1-5; possible D gene TRBD1, 5 bases. In nucleotides, the CDR3 is TGTGCCAGCAGTTTAGCTGAGGGGTTGGGCAATCAGCCCCAGCATTTT. This encodes CASSLAEGLGNQPQHF.